This TCR beta chain was identified in a study of CD8 T cells in ankylosing spondylitis. Study-wide results and caveats: Blood of patients with ankylosing spondylitis appeared to be characterized by a TCR beta motif of eight highly homologous variants. Earlier literature documents some of the motif variants in reactive arthritis synovial fluid and blood. Disease-linked clones were CD8+ and relatively rare in peripheral blood.

Trimming cost V 4 bases and J 6 bases, with 12 bases left between them. CDR1 and CDR2 (germline): MNHEY, SVGAGI. CDR3 length equals 14 residues. In the case of this clonotype: Its antigen is currently unknown.

TCRdb redid the calling of the 5' RACE reads with MiXCR, one entry per CDR3 protein. The data show about 390,000 distinct CDR3 sequences, 20% to 25% seen once. The TCR was taken from a male donor with ankylosing spondylitis. The material sequenced was blood, either unsorted or a sorted T cell fraction (not recorded which). The chain has TRBV6-5 and TRBJ1-4, with TRBD1 as a possible D gene (5 bases). For the CDR3, the DNA is TGTGCCAGCAGTTCGGGGACGGCATATGAAAAACTGTTTTTT. Translating it yields CASSSGTAYEKLFF.